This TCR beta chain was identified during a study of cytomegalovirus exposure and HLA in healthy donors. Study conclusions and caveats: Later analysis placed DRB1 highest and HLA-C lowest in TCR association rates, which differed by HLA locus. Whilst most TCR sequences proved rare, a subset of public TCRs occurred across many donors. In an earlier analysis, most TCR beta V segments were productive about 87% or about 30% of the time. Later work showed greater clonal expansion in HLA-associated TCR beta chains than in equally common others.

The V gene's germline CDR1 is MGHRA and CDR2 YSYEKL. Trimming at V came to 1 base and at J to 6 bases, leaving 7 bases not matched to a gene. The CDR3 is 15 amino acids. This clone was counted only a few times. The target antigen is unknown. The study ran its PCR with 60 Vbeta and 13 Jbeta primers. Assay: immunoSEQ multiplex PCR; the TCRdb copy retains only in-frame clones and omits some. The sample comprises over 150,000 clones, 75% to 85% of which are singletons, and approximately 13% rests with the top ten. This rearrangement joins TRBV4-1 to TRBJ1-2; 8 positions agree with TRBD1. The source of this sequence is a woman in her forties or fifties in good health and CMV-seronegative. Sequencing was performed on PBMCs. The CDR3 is CASSQVWQGAHGYTF. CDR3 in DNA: TGCGCCAGCAGCCAAGTGTGGCAGGGGGCGCATGGCTACACCTTC.